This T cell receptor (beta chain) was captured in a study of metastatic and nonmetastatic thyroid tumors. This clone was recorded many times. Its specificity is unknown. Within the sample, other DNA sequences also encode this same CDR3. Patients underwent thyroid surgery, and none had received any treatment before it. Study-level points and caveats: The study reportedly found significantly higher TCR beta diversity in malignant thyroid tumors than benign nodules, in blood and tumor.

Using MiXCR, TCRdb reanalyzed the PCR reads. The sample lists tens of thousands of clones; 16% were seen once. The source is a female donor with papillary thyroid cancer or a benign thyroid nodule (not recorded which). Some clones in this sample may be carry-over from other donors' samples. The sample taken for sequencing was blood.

The CDR3 DNA follows: TGTGCCAGCTCTAAGGACATAGTGGTTGCGCAGTTCTTC. Translation gives CASSKDIVVAQFF. The chain combines TRBV18 with TRBJ2-1, with D perhaps TRBD1 (5 bases). The V end was cut by 6 bases, the J end by 12 bases, with 18 bases between. Germline V CDR1 and CDR2: KGHSH, LQKENI. The CDR3 contains 13 residues.